Listed here are 16 T cell receptor beta chains from one sample, sequenced in a study of blood T cells in healthy people across ages. Sample-barcoded 5' priming and a J-beta primer mix drove a second PCR of about 7 to 11 cycles. TCRdb reprocessed the 5' RACE reads with MiXCR, giving one entry per CDR3 protein. The sample shows roughly 800,000 distinct CDR3 sequences, 58% of them seen only once. Sequencing input: blood. The receptor source for this set is a man aged 25 to 40 in good health.

The chain recombines TRBV6-5 with TRBJ1-1; D is possibly TRBD1 (5 bases). Per the germline V gene, CDR1 is MNHEY and CDR2 is SVGAGI. The CDR3 is 14 residues long. The V and J ends lost 2 bases and 0 bases respectively, with 7 bases between them. CDR3 nucleotides: TGTGCCAGCAGTTACGGGGACCTGAACACTGAAGCTTTCTTT. This codes for CASSYGDLNTEAFF.

V usage is TRBV29-1 and J usage is TRBJ2-5; possibly TRBD1 for D (6 bases). TRBJ2-7 matches the DNA end more closely, so the J call is doubtful. In germline, CDR1 is SQVTM, CDR2 ANQGSEA. The CDR3 loop spans 12 amino acids. In DNA, the CDR3 is TGCAGCGTCCTACAGGGCCCAGGCGAGCAGTACTTC. It yields the protein CSVLQGPGEQYF.

V usage is TRBV11-1 and J usage is TRBJ2-2; D is ambiguous. V was clipped by 5 bases and J by 7 bases, with 8 bases between them. Germline V gene sequence: CDR1 SGHAT, CDR2 FQDESV (reference sequence). The CDR3 is 12 residues long. The CDR3 reads CASSRRDGELFF. The CDR3 DNA sequence: TGTGCCAGCAGCCGGCGAGACGGGGAGCTGTTTTTT.

The chain is built from TRBV4-2 and TRBJ1-1; D gene ambiguous. The CDR3 length is 14 residues. The V gene lost 2 bases and the J gene lost 4 bases, with 11 bases spanning the gap. Germline V CDR1 and CDR2: LGHNA, YNFKEQ. CDR3 DNA sequence: TGTGCCAGCAGCCAATTAAGCCTGGGCACTGAAGCTTTCTTT. It encodes CASSQLSLGTEAFF.

V gene TRBV2 combines with J gene TRBJ2-1; 7 positions match TRBD2. This CDR3 is 15 amino acids long. Trimming cost V 1 base and J 4 bases; bases outside gene matches: 4. Germline CDR1 reads SNHLY; CDR2 reads FYNNEI. The CDR3 loop reads CASSEGLAEYNEQFF. The DNA of the CDR3 is TGTGCCAGCAGTGAAGGGCTAGCGGAGTACAATGAGCAGTTCTTC.

This clonotype was detected only once. V usage is TRBV14 and J usage is TRBJ2-1; 7 nucleotides line up with TRBD2. Germline CDR1 SGHDN, CDR2 FVKESK. With 10 bases clipped from V and 6 bases from J, the junction kept 12 bases outside the gene matches. The CDR3 length is 14 residues. The DNA for the CDR3 is TGTGCCACAACCCGGTGGGAGGGCGGCAATGAGCAGTTCTTC. Translating it yields CATTRWEGGNEQFF.

This clonotype appeared a few times. The rearrangement uses TRBV29-1 and TRBJ2-3; D may be TRBD2 (7 bases). The V gene's germline CDR1 is SQVTM and CDR2 ANQGSEA. The V gene lost 6 bases and the J gene lost 2 bases, with 18 bases spanning the gap. The CDR3 extends over 15 amino acids. Written as DNA, the CDR3 is TGCAGCGTCAGGAGGGGGGGAGGGTCCACAGATACGCAGTATTTT. This codes for CSVRRGGGSTDTQYF.

This clonotype was counted a few times. The rearrangement joins TRBV20-1 to TRBJ2-7; 9 bases are a match to TRBD1. Germline loops: CDR1 DFQATT, CDR2 SNEGSKA (reference sequence). J lost 5 bases, V lost 4 bases, and 15 bases had no gene match. This CDR3 comprises 16 residues. The CDR3 region is CSANDFVRGQGHEQYF. The CDR3, as DNA: TGCAGTGCTAATGATTTTGTGCGGGGACAGGGCCACGAGCAGTACTTC.

The chain is built from TRBV5-1 and TRBJ2-1, with D perhaps TRBD1 (6 bases). V gave up 3 bases and J gave up 5 bases, with 12 bases separating them. Germline V gene sequence: CDR1 SGHRS, CDR2 YFSETQ. This CDR3 is built from 14 residues. Written as DNA, the CDR3 is TGCGCCAGCAGCTCAGGACAGCCGGACAATGAGCAGTTCTTC. Protein sequence: CASSSGQPDNEQFF.

This chain uses TRBV7-6 with TRBJ2-3, with 12 bases identical to TRBD2. Germline values: CDR1 SGHVS, CDR2 FNYEAQ. The CDR3 has 21 amino acids. The J segment lost 4 bases and the V segment lost 1 base, leaving 18 bases of the junction unmatched. DNA for the CDR3: TGTGCCAGCAGCTTAGTGATAAGTCTAGCGGGGGGGCCAGGTGGCTCAGATACGCAGTATTTT. This sequence encodes CASSLVISLAGGPGGSDTQYF.

Only a few counts were recorded for this clonotype. This chain uses TRBV14 with TRBJ2-7; D is unresolved. Trimming took off 1 base at V and 3 bases at J, with 7 bases between the two ends. The CDR3 contains 13 residues. Germline CDR1 is SGHDN and CDR2 is FVKESK. CDR3 nucleotide sequence: TGTGCCAGCAGCCAAGGCTACAACTACGAGCAGTACTTC. Translating it yields CASSQGYNYEQYF.

This chain uses TRBV4-3 with TRBJ2-1, with 12 nucleotides matching TRBD2. This CDR3 comprises 15 residues. V lost 6 bases and J lost 5; bases outside the gene matches: 5. Germline V gene sequence: CDR1 LGHNA, CDR2 YSLEER. This CDR3 is CASSRGLAGNNEQFF. The CDR3 DNA is TGCGCCAGCAGTCGCGGACTAGCGGGAAACAATGAGCAGTTCTTC.

This clonotype has only a few counts. The chain couples TRBV6-5 to TRBJ2-3, with D unclear. Germline V gene sequence: CDR1 MNHEY, CDR2 SVGAGI. Trimming pared 6 bases from V and 1 base from J, leaving 14 bases between. The CDR3 has 15 residues. CDR3 residues: CASSLSFIGTDTQYF. In DNA, the CDR3 is TGTGCCAGCAGCCTCAGTTTCATAGGCACAGATACGCAGTATTTT.

This clonotype was detected ten times or more. DNA of the CDR3: TGTGCCAGCAGCCTATTGGAGACCCAGTACTTC. Encoded protein: CASSLLETQYF. V is TRBV12-3 or TRBV12-4 and J is TRBJ2-5; D is undetermined. V lost 6 bases and J lost 5, with 7 bases in between. This CDR3 is built from 11 residues.

The rearrangement links TRBV28 to TRBJ2-4; no clear D gene. The J call may be mistaken, given a closer DNA end match to TRBJ2-7. The CDR3 totals 11 residues. Per the germline V gene, CDR1 is MDHEN and CDR2 is SYDVKM. CDR3 protein: CASRMDYEQYF. CDR3 nucleotide sequence: TGTGCCAGCAGGATGGACTACGAGCAGTACTTC.

The chain recombines TRBV6-5 with TRBJ2-5, with a tentative D call TRBD1 (5 bases). This CDR3 spans 13 amino acids. Germline V lookup: CDR1 MNHEY, CDR2 SVGAGI. Trimming stripped 6 bases from V and 4 bases from J, with 12 bases between. DNA of the CDR3: TGTGCCAGCAGACTCAGGGATCCAGAGACCCAGTACTTC. This codes for CASRLRDPETQYF.